What follows is one TCR beta chain and its context. The antigen this receptor binds is unknown. Per-base quality was not reported, and no clone a single base away is much larger than it. The sample is drawn from a study of T-cell memory formation after mild COVID-19 (dated by TCRdb to the early 2020s). Background on the whole study: Most TCR sequence clusters were specific to one of the two donors. In a couple of donors, T-cell clones that expanded and contracted after mild COVID-19 were tracked by sequencing TCRalpha and TCRbeta repertoires over time. The cohort comprised two young, previously healthy adult volunteers, one female and one male. Overall study results and their limits: The second-wave clones that peaked on day 37 were not confirmed to be SARS-CoV-2 specific. Contracting CD4+ clones were located mainly in the CM and EM memory subsets, whereas CD8+ clones were found to be enriched in EMRA. Clones contracting from day 15 to 85 had balanced CD4/CD8 phenotypes, while a second wave expanding from day 15 to 37 was biased towards CD4+. Some responding clones were detected in pre-infection memory, suggesting pre-existing cross-reactive memory T cells joined the SARS-CoV-2 response. The study included only a couple of mild cases, and larger cohorts that include severe cases with pre-infection samples were judged to be necessary.

The CDR3, from cysteine to phenylalanine, totals 14 residues. Solely the CDR3 DNA is kept, with 42 bases framed from the first base. V ends up 8 bases short and J 1 base short, with an unmatched junction base count of 4. CDR1 KGHDR and CDR2 SFDVKD are derived from the germline V gene. The sequencer listed for this sample is Illumina NovaSeq 6000. cDNA libraries for TCRalpha and TCRbeta were prepared by 5'RACE using constant-segment primers, with sample barcodes and unique molecular identifiers added. RNA was extracted from every sample with Trizol reagent. Libraries were amplified in two PCR steps, with a second sample barcode and Illumina TruSeq adapters added in the second step. Sequencing of the libraries was done on an Illumina NovaSeq, producing 2 x 150 bp paired-end reads. The paper's data handling went like this. With migec v1.2.7, reads were demultiplexed and then collapsed into UMI-guided consensus sequences. Using mixcr v2.1.11, the UMI consensuses were aligned to TRA and TRB V and J templates and assembled into clonotypes. A clonotype was counted as expanded or contracted only if both edgeR and NoisET called the change significant, with noise models trained on biological replicates. For edgeR calls, the cutoffs were a false discovery rate-adjusted p below 0.01 and a log2 fold-change threshold of 1. As an exploratory analysis of dynamics, PCA with hierarchical clustering was applied to max-normalized trajectories of the 1000 most abundant clonotypes. The CD4 or CD8 phenotype of responding clones was assigned using the separately sequenced CD4+ and CD8+ repertoires. TCRdb handled the public reads itself, with Q25 trimming in fastp and clone calling in MiXCR, and kept productive beta chains. Under each unique CDR3 protein, matching rows form one entry showing the most common genes and DNA. The V and J calls were determined by TCRdb, not by the authors. The sample includes about 420,000 distinct CDR3 sequences, with about 22% observed a single time. The ten most abundant clones make up approximately 14% of the sample.

PBMCs were isolated by Ficoll-Paque density gradient centrifugation. The chain uses TRBV24-1 and TRBJ2-3, with 8 middle bases fitting TRBD1. The clonotype was recovered from an adult woman who had mild COVID-19 (a few samples of this study predate the infection). The sample titles of this study are shuffled in the database, so cell type and time point are left out; the donor was told from shared clones. Input material: PBMCs or a T cell subset sorted from them (not recorded which). CDR3 region: CATMDRDRTDTQYF. The DNA is TGTGCCACCATGGACAGGGATCGCACAGATACGCAGTATTTT.